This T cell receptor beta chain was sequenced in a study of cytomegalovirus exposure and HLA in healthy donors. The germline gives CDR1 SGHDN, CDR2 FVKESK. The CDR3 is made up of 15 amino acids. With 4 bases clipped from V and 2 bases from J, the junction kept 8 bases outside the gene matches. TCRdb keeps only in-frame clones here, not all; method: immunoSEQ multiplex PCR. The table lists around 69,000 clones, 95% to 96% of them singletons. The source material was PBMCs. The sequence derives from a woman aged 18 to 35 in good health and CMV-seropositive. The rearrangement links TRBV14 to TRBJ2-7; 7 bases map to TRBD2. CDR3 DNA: TGTGCCAGCAGCCTACTGACAGCGGGACCCTACGAGCAGTACTTC. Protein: CASSLLTAGPYEQYF. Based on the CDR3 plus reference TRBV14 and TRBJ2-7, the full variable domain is EAGVTQFPSHSVIEKGQTVTLRCDPISGHDNLYWYRRVMGKEIKFLLHFVKESKQDESGMPNNRFLAERTGGTYSTLKVQPAELEDSGVYFCASSLLTAGPYEQYFGPGTRLTVT.